Detailed here is one T cell receptor (beta chain). What it recognizes is unknown. This sample stems from a study of cytomegalovirus exposure and HLA in healthy donors. Study conclusions and caveats: HLA restriction was apparent for most CMV-associated TCR beta chains in a later analysis. Prior analysis indicated that the majority of TCR beta V segments exhibited productivity approximately 87% or approximately 30% of the time.

The V segment lost 1 base and the J segment 2 bases; nucleotides outside the gene matches: 8. The germline gives CDR1 SGHVS, CDR2 FQNEAQ. The CDR3 runs 18 residues. Nominally healthy donors provided the samples, though records likely missed some immune exposures. In the PCR, 60 Vbeta and 13 Jbeta primers were used. This table comes from immunoSEQ multiplex PCR, and its TCRdb copy is limited to in-frame clones, with some not included. This sample's clone table lists roughly 34,000 clones. Sequencing was done on a sample of PBMCs. The sequence was obtained from a woman aged 40 to 49 in good health and CMV-seropositive. The V gene is TRBV7-8, the J gene TRBJ2-3; 11 bases match TRBD2. The CDR3 DNA reads TGTGCCAGCAGCTTAGATGCGCTGACTAGCGGGAACACAGATACGCAGTATTTT. Residues: CASSLDALTSGNTDTQYF. Drawing the rest from reference TRBV7-8 and TRBJ2-3, the complete variable domain is GAGVSQSPRYKVAKRGQDVALRCDPISGHVSLFWYQQALGQGPEFLTYFQNEAQLDKSGLPSDRFFAERPEGSVSTLKIQRTQQEDSAVYLCASSLDALTSGNTDTQYFGPGTRLTVL.